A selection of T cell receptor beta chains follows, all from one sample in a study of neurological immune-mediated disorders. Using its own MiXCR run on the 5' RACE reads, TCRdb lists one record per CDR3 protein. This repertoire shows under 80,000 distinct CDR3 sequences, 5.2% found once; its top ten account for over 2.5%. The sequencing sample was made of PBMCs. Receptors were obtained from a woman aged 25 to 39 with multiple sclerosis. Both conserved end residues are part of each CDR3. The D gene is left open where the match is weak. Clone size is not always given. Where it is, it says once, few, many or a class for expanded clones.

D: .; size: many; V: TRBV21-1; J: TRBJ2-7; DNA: TGTGCCAGCAGCAAGGGACAGTCGCGTTCCTACGAGCAGTACTTC; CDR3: CASSKGQSRSYEQYF
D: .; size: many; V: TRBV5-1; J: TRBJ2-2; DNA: TGCGCCAGCAGCCCGGACCTACAGGGAGGCACCGGGGAGCTGTTTTTT; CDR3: CASSPDLQGGTGELFF
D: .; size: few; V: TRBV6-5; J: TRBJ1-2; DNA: TGTGCCAGCAGGAGGGACCACTCGGGTGATGGCTACACCTTC; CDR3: CASRRDHSGDGYTF
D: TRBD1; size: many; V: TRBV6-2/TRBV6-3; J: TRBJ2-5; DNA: TGTGCCAGCAGCCAACAGGGGTACCAAGAGACCCAGTACTTC; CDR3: CASSQQGYQETQYF
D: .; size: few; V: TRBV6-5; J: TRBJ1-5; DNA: TGTGCCAGCAGTCAGATGGGGGAGGGTAGCAATCAGCCCCAGCATTTT; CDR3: CASSQMGEGSNQPQHF
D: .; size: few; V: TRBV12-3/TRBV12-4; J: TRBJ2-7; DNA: TGTGCCAGCAGTCCTGGGGGACGGGCCACCTACGAGCAGTACTTC; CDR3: CASSPGGRATYEQYF
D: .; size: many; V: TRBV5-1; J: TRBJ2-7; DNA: TGCGCCAGCAGCTTGGAGTCACTATCGGGGGAGCAGTACTTC; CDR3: CASSLESLSGEQYF
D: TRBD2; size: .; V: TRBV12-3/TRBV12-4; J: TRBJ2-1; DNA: TGTGCCAGCAGTCCCAGCGCTGCTAGCGGGGGGGCGAATGAGCAGTTCTTC; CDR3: CASSPSAASGGANEQFF
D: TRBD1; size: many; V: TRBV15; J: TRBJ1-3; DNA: TGTGCCACCAGCAGCCGGGACAGCAGAAACACCATATATTTT; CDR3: CATSSRDSRNTIYF
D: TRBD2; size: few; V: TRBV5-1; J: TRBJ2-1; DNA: TGCGCCAGCAGCCAAGCGGGGGGGCCTCGGAATGAGCAGTTCTTC; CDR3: CASSQAGGPRNEQFF
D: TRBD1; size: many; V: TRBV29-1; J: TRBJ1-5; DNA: TGCAGCGTCGCTACCGGGACAGGGGATCAGCCCCAGCATTTT; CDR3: CSVATGTGDQPQHF
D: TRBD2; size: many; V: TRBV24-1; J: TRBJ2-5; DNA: TGTGCCACCAGCCCAGGACTAGCGGGGTCCCAAGAGACCCAGTACTTC; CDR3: CATSPGLAGSQETQYF
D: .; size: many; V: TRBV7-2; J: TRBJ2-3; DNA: TGTGCCAGCAGCGGTACCGGGACTAGCACAGATACGCAGTATTTT; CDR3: CASSGTGTSTDTQYF
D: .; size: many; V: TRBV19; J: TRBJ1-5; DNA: TGTGCCAGTAGCTGGCGGGGCAGGGGAAATCAGCCCCAGCATTTT; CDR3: CASSWRGRGNQPQHF
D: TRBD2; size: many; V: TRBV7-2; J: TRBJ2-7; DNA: TGTGCCAGCAGCTTAGTTACTAGCGGGGGCTACGAGCAGTACTTC; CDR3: CASSLVTSGGYEQYF
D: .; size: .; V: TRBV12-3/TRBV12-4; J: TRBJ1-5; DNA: TGTGCCAGCAGGTACATCAATCAGCCCCAGCATTTT; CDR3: CASRYINQPQHF
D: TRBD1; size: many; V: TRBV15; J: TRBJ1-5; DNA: TGTGCCACCAGCTTCAGGGGGCGGTATAGCAATCAGCCCCAGCATTTT; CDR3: CATSFRGRYSNQPQHF
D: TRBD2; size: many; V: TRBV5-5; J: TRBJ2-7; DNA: TGTGCCAGCAGCTGGACTAGCGCCTCGGGCAGGAACGAGCAGTACTTC; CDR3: CASSWTSASGRNEQYF
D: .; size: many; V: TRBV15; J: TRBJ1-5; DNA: TGTGCCACCAGCAGAGGCCCCAAAAGTCAGCCCCAGCATTTT; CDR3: CATSRGPKSQPQHF
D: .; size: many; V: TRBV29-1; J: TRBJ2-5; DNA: TGCAGCGTTGAACGACCGTACCAAGAGACCCAGTACTTC; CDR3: CSVERPYQETQYF
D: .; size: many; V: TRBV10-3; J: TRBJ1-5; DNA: TGTGCCATCAATGGGGGAGGAAGCAATCAGCCCCAGCATTTT; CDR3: CAINGGGSNQPQHF
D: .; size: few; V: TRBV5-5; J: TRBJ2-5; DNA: TGTGCCAGCAGCCCGGTGGACGGTGGTCTGGGGGAGACCCAGTACTTC; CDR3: CASSPVDGGLGETQYF
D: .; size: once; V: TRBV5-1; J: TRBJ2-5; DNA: TGCGCCAGCAGCTACCGAGGGACCCAGTACTTC; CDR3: CASSYRGTQYF
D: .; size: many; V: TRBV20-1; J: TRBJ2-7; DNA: TGCAGTGCCCTGGTGGACGACTACGAGCAGTACTTC; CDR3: CSALVDDYEQYF
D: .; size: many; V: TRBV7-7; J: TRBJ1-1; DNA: TGTGCTAGCAGCCCAGGGGCCGGGAACACTGAAGCTTTCTTT; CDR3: CASSPGAGNTEAFF
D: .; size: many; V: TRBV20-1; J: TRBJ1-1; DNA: TGCAGTGCTAGAGCCACAGGGTTCGGGGGAGCTTTCTTT; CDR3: CSARATGFGGAFF
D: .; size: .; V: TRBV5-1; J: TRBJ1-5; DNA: TGCGCCAGCAGCTTGGGATCGGGGAGCAATCAGCCCCAGAATTTT; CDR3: CASSLGSGSNQPQNF
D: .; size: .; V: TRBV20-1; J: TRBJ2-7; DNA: TGCAGTGCTACCACGCCGGGTCTAGACTCCTACGAGCAGTACTTC; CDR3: CSATTPGLDSYEQYF
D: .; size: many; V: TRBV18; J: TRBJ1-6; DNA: TGTGCCAGCTCACCAGGAAGCTCCTATAATTCACCCCTCCACTTT; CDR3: CASSPGSSYNSPLHF